These T cell receptor beta chains were read from a single sample in a study of vaccination and CD4 T cells after COVID-19. Their antigen targets remain unknown. TCRdb analysed the PCR reads with MiXCR anew, one entry per CDR3 protein. This table holds fewer than 15,000 distinct CDR3 sequences, 56% found once. The sample consisted of CD4+ T cells from blood, cultured in vitro. Source of these receptors: a human donor who had recovered from COVID-19. Both conserved end residues are part of each CDR3. A D gene is named only where the DNA matches it firmly. Where a row states a size, it is once, few, many or the class of an expanded clone; other rows omit it.

D | length | J | size | V | CDR3 | DNA
. | 16 | TRBJ1-5 | . | TRBV7-9 | CASSLGGSRSNQPQHF | TGTGCCAGCAGCTTAGGCGGTAGCAGAAGCAATCAGCCCCAGCATTTT
. | 11 | TRBJ2-3 | medium-sized | TRBV7-2 | CASSLTDTQYF | TGTGCCAGCAGCCTCACAGATACGCAGTATTTT
. | 16 | TRBJ2-7 | . | TRBV7-2 | CASSVQKTGWGYEQYF | TGTGCCAGCAGCGTTCAAAAGACAGGTTGGGGCTACGAGCAGTACTTC
TRBD1 | 13 | TRBJ2-3 | . | TRBV7-3 | CASSPGGGDTQYF | TGTGCCAGCAGCCCAGGGGGCGGAGATACGCAGTATTTT
. | 13 | TRBJ2-1 | . | TRBV12-3/TRBV12-4 | CASTPSSYNEQFF | TGTGCCAGCACTCCCAGCTCCTACAATGAGCAGTTCTTC
TRBD1 | 13 | TRBJ1-2 | few | TRBV30 | CAWSRDRGYGYTF | TGTGCCTGGAGTCGGGACAGAGGCTATGGCTACACCTTC
. | 13 | TRBJ1-4 | . | TRBV19 | CASNGALDEKLFF | TGTGCGAGTAACGGGGCCTTGGATGAAAAACTGTTTTTT
. | 12 | TRBJ1-2 | few | TRBV6-1 | CASSTSEFGYTF | TGTGCCAGCAGTACCTCAGAGTTCGGCTACACCTTC
TRBD2 | 14 | TRBJ2-7 | . | TRBV12-3/TRBV12-4 | CASRGLAVSYEQYF | TGTGCCAGCAGGGGACTAGCGGTCTCCTACGAGCAGTACTTC
. | 14 | TRBJ2-3 | . | TRBV5-1 | CASSLGAITDTQYF | TGCGCCAGCAGCTTGGGTGCCATCACAGATACGCAGTATTTT
. | 15 | TRBJ2-1 | large | TRBV6-1 | CASSRDGSSYNEQFF | TGTGCCAGCAGTCGGGACGGAAGCTCCTACAATGAGCAGTTCTTC
TRBD2 | 15 | TRBJ2-7 | . | TRBV7-2 | CASSISGTNNYEQYF | TGTGCCAGCAGCATTAGCGGGACAAATAACTACGAGCAGTACTTC
. | 15 | TRBJ1-4 | . | TRBV6-1 | CASRPPVYTNEKLFF | TGTGCCAGCAGGCCCCCGGTTTACACTAATGAAAAACTGTTTTTT
. | 14 | TRBJ2-7 | . | TRBV19 | CASSTITDAYEQYF | TGTGCCAGTAGTACAATCACGGATGCCTACGAGCAGTACTTC
TRBD2 | 15 | TRBJ2-3 | . | TRBV2 | CASSERLADTDTQYF | TGTGCCAGCAGTGAACGGCTAGCGGACACAGATACGCAGTATTTT
TRBD2 | 13 | TRBJ2-7 | . | TRBV27 | CASTPRGGYEQYF | TGTGCCAGCACTCCTCGCGGGGGCTACGAGCAGTACTTC
TRBD1 | 16 | TRBJ1-5 | few | TRBV7-2 | CASSLGKTGSGQPQHF | TGTGCCAGCAGCTTAGGGAAGACAGGGTCGGGGCAGCCCCAGCATTTT
. | 14 | TRBJ2-2 | . | TRBV4-3 | CASSQEGVTGELFF | TGCGCCAGCAGCCAAGAGGGCGTCACCGGGGAGCTGTTTTTT
. | 15 | TRBJ2-2 | medium-sized | TRBV25-1 | CASSEQGLHTGELFF | TGTGCCAGCAGTGAACAGGGGCTACACACCGGGGAGCTGTTTTTT
. | 14 | TRBJ1-2 | . | TRBV7-2 | CASSLGPNLEGYTF | TGTGCCAGCAGCTTAGGGCCCAACCTGGAAGGCTACACCTTC
TRBD1 | 15 | TRBJ2-5 | few | TRBV6-1 | CASRPTSQGLETQYF | TGTGCCAGCAGACCGACATCACAGGGGTTGGAGACCCAGTACTTC
TRBD2 | 13 | TRBJ2-1 | . | TRBV7-3 | CASSRTSYNEQFF | TGTGCCAGCAGCCGGACTAGCTACAATGAGCAGTTCTTC
. | 15 | TRBJ1-5 | . | TRBV19 | CASSAEFRGNQPQHF | TGTGCCAGTAGTGCTGAGTTCAGAGGTAATCAGCCCCAGCATTTT
TRBD1 | 17 | TRBJ1-5 | . | TRBV18 | CASSPGLRQGAGQPQHF | TGTGCCAGCTCACCAGGTCTGAGACAGGGGGCGGGTCAGCCCCAGCATTTT
TRBD2 | 19 | TRBJ2-3 | . | TRBV7-3 | CASSLQPPGLAGGKDTQYF | TGTGCCAGCAGCTTGCAGCCCCCGGGACTAGCGGGAGGGAAAGATACGCAGTATTTT
TRBD2 | 14 | TRBJ2-7 | . | TRBV20-1 | CSADGLAGDYEQYF | TGCAGTGCCGATGGACTAGCGGGAGACTACGAGCAGTACTTC
TRBD1 | 16 | TRBJ1-6 | few | TRBV4-3 | CASSQVRTGNNSPLHF | TGCGCCAGCAGCCAAGTCAGGACAGGGAATAATTCACCCCTCCACTTT
. | 12 | TRBJ2-1 | . | TRBV28 | CASSLPHTREFF | TGTGCCAGCAGTTTACCCCACACAAGGGAGTTCTTC
. | 15 | TRBJ2-6 | . | TRBV19 | CASTLKGPGANVLTF | TGTGCCAGCACTCTAAAAGGGCCTGGGGCCAACGTCCTGACTTTC
TRBD2 | 18 | TRBJ2-5 | . | TRBV20-1 | CSAWGGTSGRPGQETQYF | TGCAGTGCCTGGGGAGGGACTAGCGGGAGGCCGGGTCAGGAGACCCAGTACTTC
TRBD2 | 15 | TRBJ2-3 | . | TRBV6-2/TRBV6-3 | CASSYPREGADTQYF | TGTGCCAGCAGTTACCCGCGGGAGGGAGCAGATACGCAGTATTTT
TRBD2 | 18 | TRBJ2-3 | . | TRBV6-5 | CASSSKASGRGGTDTQYF | TGTGCCAGCAGTTCTAAAGCTAGCGGGAGGGGGGGCACAGATACGCAGTATTTT
. | 13 | TRBJ1-1 | . | TRBV20-1 | CSAREGLNTEAFF | TGCAGTGCTAGGGAGGGATTGAACACTGAAGCTTTCTTT
. | 14 | TRBJ2-7 | few | TRBV20-1 | CSARRGAPPHEQYF | TGCAGTGCTAGAAGGGGGGCACCCCCCCACGAGCAGTACTTC
TRBD2 | 16 | TRBJ2-3 | . | TRBV20-1 | CSAGVGASGRADTQYF | TGCAGTGCTGGGGTCGGGGCTAGCGGGAGAGCAGATACGCAGTATTTT
. | 13 | TRBJ1-1 | . | TRBV19 | CASSNGGGIEAFF | TGTGCCAGTAGTAACGGGGGCGGTATTGAAGCTTTCTTT
. | 14 | TRBJ1-5 | few | TRBV12-3/TRBV12-4 | CASSLLDGNQPQHF | TGTGCCAGCAGCCTCTTAGATGGCAATCAGCCCCAGCATTTT
TRBD2 | 16 | TRBJ2-2 | . | TRBV19 | CASTRTSGRNTGELFF | TGTGCCAGTACCAGGACTAGCGGGAGGAACACCGGGGAGCTGTTTTTT
. | 14 | TRBJ2-4 | . | TRBV28 | CASSFRQVLNIQYF | TGTGCCAGCAGTTTTAGACAGGTCCTAAACATTCAGTACTTC
. | 15 | TRBJ2-7 | . | TRBV20-1 | CSARVRDGLSYEQYF | TGCAGTGCTAGAGTCCGGGATGGGCTTAGCTACGAGCAGTACTTC
TRBD1 | 11 | TRBJ1-1 | . | TRBV28 | CASTRQGGPFF | TGTGCCAGCACCAGACAGGGTGGGCCTTTCTTT
TRBD1 | 14 | TRBJ1-6 | . | TRBV19 | CASKDRERNSPLHF | TGTGCCAGTAAGGACAGGGAACGGAATTCACCCCTCCACTTT
. | 13 | TRBJ2-5 | few | TRBV2 | CASSGRGQETQYF | TGTGCCAGCAGCGGTCGGGGACAAGAGACCCAGTACTTC
TRBD2 | 12 | TRBJ2-1 | few | TRBV29-1 | CSAGLSGTSYLF | TGCAGCGCTGGACTATCCGGGACTAGTTACCTCTTC
. | 17 | TRBJ2-5 | . | TRBV6-1 | CASRRKVPPGLQETQYF | TGTGCCAGCAGACGAAAGGTGCCGCCGGGACTCCAAGAGACCCAGTACTTC
. | 13 | TRBJ1-4 | . | TRBV2 | CASTEWGIEKLFF | TGTGCCAGCACCGAATGGGGTATTGAAAAACTGTTTTTT
TRBD1 | 16 | TRBJ2-5 | . | TRBV4-1 | CASSLGWGQGKETQYF | TGCGCCAGCAGCCTAGGCTGGGGACAGGGGAAAGAGACCCAGTACTTC
TRBD1 | 14 | TRBJ2-5 | . | TRBV7-2 | CASSTRQGQETQYF | TGTGCCAGCAGTACGCGACAGGGGCAAGAGACCCAGTACTTC
. | 12 | TRBJ2-3 | . | TRBV6-1 | CASDGVADTQYF | TGTGCCAGTGATGGAGTTGCGGATACGCAGTATTTT
TRBD2 | 15 | TRBJ2-1 | few | TRBV20-1 | CSARGLAGKVALQFF | TGCAGTGCTAGAGGACTAGCGGGCAAAGTTGCCCTACAGTTCTTC
. | 17 | TRBJ2-6 | few | TRBV28 | CASNQQPSISGANVLTF | TGTGCCAGCAACCAACAGCCCAGCATCTCTGGGGCCAACGTCCTGACTTTC
. | 15 | TRBJ2-7 | . | TRBV29-1 | CSVSPSAPSSYEQYF | TGCAGCGTGTCCCCCTCTGCGCCTAGCTCCTACGAGCAGTACTTC
TRBD1 | 16 | TRBJ1-2 | few | TRBV20-1 | CSAAGTGGLANYGYTF | TGCAGTGCCGCCGGGACAGGGGGACTCGCTAACTATGGCTACACCTTC
TRBD2 | 13 | TRBJ2-1 | . | TRBV20-1 | CSAVKGRVNEQFF | TGCAGTGCTGTGAAGGGGAGGGTCAATGAGCAGTTCTTC
TRBD2 | 13 | TRBJ2-3 | . | TRBV20-1 | CSVRAGVTDTQYF | TGCAGTGTTCGAGCGGGAGTAACAGATACGCAGTATTTT